Below are 21 T cell receptor beta chains sequenced from a single sample in a study of identical twins (dated by TCRdb to about 2016). Libraries were constructed by 5' RACE. The listed sequencing device is Illumina HiSeq 2000. TCRdb applied fastp at Q25 and MiXCR to the public reads, then kept only in-frame beta chains. Each entry is one CDR3 protein sequence, shown with its most common DNA and genes. The sample table contains more than 1.5 million distinct CDR3 sequences; only one count was recorded for about 32% of them. The top ten clonotypes cover over 0.25% of the sample. The source material was cord blood. The receptors stem from a newborn girl in good health.

This clonotype was seen a handful of times. V and J are TRBV4-2 and TRBJ2-3, with 9 bases matching TRBD2. This CDR3 is 17 amino acids long. Trimming removed 0 bases from V and 3 bases from J; junction bases left unmatched: 7. In germline, CDR1 is LGHNA, CDR2 YNFKEQ. The CDR3 reads CASSQDLGSGRTDTQYF. As DNA, the CDR3 is TGTGCCAGCAGCCAAGATCTAGGTAGCGGGAGAACAGATACGCAGTATTTT.

This clonotype has just a few counts. The chain's CDR3 is CASSAPRDTGYTF. The CDR3 DNA sequence: TGTGCCAGCAGTGCCCCGCGGGACACTGGCTACACCTTC. The chain has TRBV6-4 and TRBJ1-2, with D perhaps matching TRBD1 (6 bases). Between the trimmed V and J ends, which lost 4 bases and 7 bases, there was a span of 13 bases. The germline gives CDR1 MRHNA, CDR2 SNTAGT. The CDR3 is 13 residues long.

This clonotype has at least ten counts. V usage is TRBV4-2 and J usage is TRBJ2-1; 14 bases line up with TRBD2. The CDR3 has 17 amino acids. Germline V CDR1 and CDR2: LGHNA, YNFKEQ. With 0 bases clipped from V and 5 bases from J, the junction kept 3 bases outside the gene matches. The DNA of the CDR3 is TGTGCCAGCAGCCAAGATAGGGGACTAGCGGGAGACAATGAGCAGTTCTTC. As protein: CASSQDRGLAGDNEQFF.

CDR3 loop: CASSLRTSGEYNEQFF. CDR3 coding DNA: TGTGCCAGTAGTCTACGGACTAGCGGGGAGTACAATGAGCAGTTCTTC. This chain joins TRBV19 and TRBJ2-1, with 12 bases that match TRBD2. Germline CDR1 reads LNHDA; CDR2 reads SQIVND (reference sequence). CDR3 size: 16 residues. V lost 5 bases to trimming and J lost 4 bases; unmatched junction nucleotides: 6.

The genes are TRBV20-1 and TRBJ1-2; the D gene is possibly TRBD1 (6 bases). CDR3 length: 13 residues. The V and J ends lost 6 bases and 5 bases respectively, with 16 bases between them. Germline assignment: CDR1 DFQATT and CDR2 SNEGSKA (reference sequence). The CDR3 DNA follows: TGCAGTGCGCAGACAGGTTCTAGGTATGGCTACACCTTC. This encodes CSAQTGSRYGYTF.

This clonotype was recorded a few times. The chain joins TRBV25-1 to TRBJ2-5; TRBD2 agrees at 11 bases. V shed 2 bases, J shed 1 base, and the junction held 0 bases outside the gene matches. Germline values: CDR1 MGHDK, CDR2 SYGVNS. The CDR3 has 15 amino acids. Here the CDR3 DNA reads TGTGCCAGCAGTGAACTAGCGGGGGGCCAAGAGACCCAGTACTTC. Its translation: CASSELAGGQETQYF.

This clonotype was detected only a few times. The rearrangement links TRBV12-3 or TRBV12-4 to TRBJ2-4, with TRBD2 as a possible D gene (5 bases). Trimming cost V 8 bases and J 1 base, with 6 bases left between them. The CDR3 is 12 residues long. DNA of the CDR3: TGTGCCAGCGGGGAGGCCAAAAACATTCAGTACTTC. Its protein is CASGEAKNIQYF.

The gene calls are TRBV12-5 and TRBJ2-3; 12 bases line up with TRBD2. V gave up 1 base and J gave up 5 bases; unmatched junction bases: 7. The CDR3 is 17 amino acids. From germline, CDR1 is LGHNT and CDR2 FRNRAP. Written as DNA, the CDR3 is TGTGCTAGTGGTTTGGGATTGACTAGCGGGGGTTTAGATACGCAGTATTTT. Amino acids: CASGLGLTSGGLDTQYF. The entire variable domain, with the rest obtained from reference TRBV12-5 and TRBJ2-3, is as follows: DARVTQTPRHKVTEMGQEVTMRCQPILGHNTVFWYRQTMMQGLELLAYFRNRAPLDDSGMPKDRFSAEMPDATLATLKIQPSEPRDSAVYFCASGLGLTSGGLDTQYFGPGTRLTVL.

This clonotype came up a few times. V gene TRBV27 combines with J gene TRBJ2-1; D might be TRBD2 (6 bases). Looked up from germline, CDR1 is MNHEY and CDR2 is SMNVEV (reference sequence). Trimming took off 4 bases at V and 0 bases at J, with 16 bases between the two ends. The CDR3 is 17 amino acids. The CDR3 sequence is CASSSLLTSNSYNEQFF. In DNA, the CDR3 is TGTGCCAGCAGTTCTTTACTCACTAGCAACTCCTACAATGAGCAGTTCTTC.

The chain couples TRBV28 to TRBJ2-1, with D unresolved. The last part of the DNA fits TRBJ2-7 better; the J call may be wrong. Germline lookup yields CDR1 MDHEN and CDR2 SYDVKM. CDR3 length: 16 amino acids. In nucleotides, the CDR3 is TGTGCCAGCAGTACACCCGGTGCGCCTCCCTACAATGAGCAGTACTTC. It specifies CASSTPGAPPYNEQYF.

This chain links TRBV20-1 with TRBJ1-6; 9 bases fit TRBD1. Germline CDR1 reads DFQATT; CDR2 reads SNEGSKA (reference sequence). V lost 3 bases, J lost 9 bases, and 6 bases stayed unmatched. The CDR3 spans 14 residues. The CDR3 sequence is CSASSDRGVSPLHF. The CDR3 region has the DNA TGCAGTGCTAGCAGCGACAGGGGGGTTTCACCCCTCCACTTT.

This clonotype turned up a few times. This rearrangement joins TRBV7-2 to TRBJ2-1; TRBD2 aligns across 8 bases. Germline CDR1 and CDR2: SGHTA and FQGNSA. The CDR3 length is 16 residues. Trimming at V came to 6 bases and at J to 6 bases, leaving 13 bases not matched to a gene. The CDR3 sequence is CASSRPGLGRINEQFF. The DNA for the CDR3 is TGTGCCAGCAGTCGCCCGGGACTAGGAAGGATCAATGAGCAGTTCTTC. Variable domain in full (rest from reference TRBV7-2 and TRBJ2-1): GAGVSQSPSNKVTEKGKDVELRCDPISGHTALYWYRQSLGQGLEFLIYFQGNSAPDKSGLPSDRFSAERTGGSVSTLTIQRTQQEDSAVYLCASSRPGLGRINEQFFGPGTRLTVL.

This chain links TRBV20-1 with TRBJ2-7, with TRBD2 identical over 10 bases. After removal of 6 bases from V and 0 bases from J, the junction contained 8 bases not matched to a gene. Germline CDR1 DFQATT, CDR2 SNEGSKA (reference sequence). This CDR3 spans 15 amino acids. CDR3 in amino acids: CSAPPGLAYSYEQYF. The CDR3 bases are TGCAGTGCCCCGCCGGGACTAGCGTACTCCTACGAGCAGTACTTC.

This chain links TRBV29-1 with TRBJ1-1; possible D gene TRBD1, 5 bases. Germline loops: CDR1 SQVTM, CDR2 ANQGSEA. The CDR3 sequence is 17 residues long. Trimming removed 4 bases at V and 5 bases at J, with 26 bases between. CDR3 in amino acids: CSVVSIPSTARGTEAFF. In DNA form, the CDR3 reads TGCAGCGTTGTGTCGATTCCATCGACGGCCCGGGGGACTGAAGCTTTCTTT. The full variable domain, its missing parts supplied by reference TRBV29-1 and TRBJ1-1, is SAVISQKPSRDICQRGTSLTIQCQVDSQVTMMFWYRQQPGQSLTLIATANQGSEATYESGFVIDKFPISRPNLTFSTLTVSNMSPEDSSIYLCSVVSIPSTARGTEAFFGQGTRLTVV.

This clonotype has only a few counts. The V call is TRBV11-2, the J call TRBJ2-5, with TRBD2 matching over 11 bases. Germline V CDR1 and CDR2: SGHAT, FQNNGV. The CDR3 spans 17 residues. Losses at the gene ends were 5 bases for V and 7 bases for J; bases not matched to a gene: 15. CDR3 in DNA: TGTGCCAGCAGCATCGGATTTGTGACTAGCGGGGTCGGGACCCAGTACTTC. Amino acids: CASSIGFVTSGVGTQYF.

This clonotype showed up just a few times. The genes are TRBV27 and TRBJ2-6; D is undetermined. CDR3 size: 12 residues. Germline loops: CDR1 MNHEY, CDR2 SMNVEV (reference sequence). The V gene lost 9 bases and the J gene lost 4 bases, with 7 bases spanning the gap. The CDR3 DNA reads as TGTGCCAGTGCTGGGGGGGCCAACGTCCTGACTTTC. Residues: CASAGGANVLTF.

CDR3 region: CASSPVSVQTGELFF. In DNA, the CDR3 is TGTGCCAGCAGTCCCGTCAGCGTACAGACCGGGGAGCTGTTTTTT. The rearrangement joins TRBV6-6 to TRBJ2-2; no definite D call. Germline CDR1 MNHNY, CDR2 SVGAGI (reference sequence). The CDR3 has 15 residues. V lost 5 bases and J lost 5, with 15 bases in between.

The table lists this clonotype with a few counts. Just one base apart from a much larger clone, this may be a read error. The chain couples TRBV4-1 to TRBJ2-1; 9 nucleotides align to TRBD2. V lost 4 bases to trimming and J lost 9 bases; unmatched junction nucleotides: 1. The CDR3 extends over 12 amino acids. Looked up from germline, CDR1 is MGHRA and CDR2 is YSYEKL. The CDR3 DNA sequence: TGCGCCAGCAGCCCTAGCGGGATTGAGCAGTTCTTC. Its protein is CASSPSGIEQFF.

The chain combines TRBV6-1 with TRBJ2-1, with 8 bases fitting TRBD2. Germline-derived CDR1 and CDR2 are MNHNS and SASEGT. CDR3 size: 11 residues. V lost 2 bases, J lost 14 bases, and 2 bases stayed unmatched. This chain's CDR3 is CASSELREEFF. The CDR3 DNA sequence: TGTGCCAGCAGTGAATTGCGGGAGGAGTTCTTC.

J is TRBJ2-1 and V is TRBV12-3 or TRBV12-4; D ambiguous. The CDR3 is 14 residues long. V lost 5 bases to trimming and J lost 10 bases, with 18 bases between them. CDR3 sequence (DNA): TGTGCCAGCAGTCCAACCCCCTTTCTTAGGGAGCAGTTCTTC. Residues: CASSPTPFLREQFF.

Concerning this clonotype itself: This may arise from a read error, as a much more abundant clone is one base away. The chain couples TRBV29-1 to TRBJ2-4, with TRBD1 matching 8 bases. The J call may not be correct, given that the DNA end is closer to TRBJ2-7. The CDR3 has 13 amino acids. CDR1 SQVTM and CDR2 ANQGSEA come from the germline V gene. CDR3 residues: CSAQPRTGYEQYF. CDR3 nucleotides: TGCAGCGCTCAACCTAGGACAGGGTACGAGCAGTACTTC.